Presented here are 15 T cell receptor beta chains from one specimen sequenced in a study of blood T cell repertoires in COVID-19. Assay: immunoSEQ multiplex PCR; the TCRdb copy retains only in-frame clones and omits some. The table lists 350,000 to 400,000 clones, 75% to 90% of them singletons. Input material: peripheral blood. These receptors were taken from a woman aged 55-70 years with COVID-19, enrolled during active disease.

CDR3 nucleotides: TGTGCCAGCAGCAAAACAGGGAGAGACTATGGCTACACCTTC. Translation gives CASSKTGRDYGYTF. The chain couples TRBV21-1 to TRBJ1-2; TRBD1 is the table's D call, not checked against the DNA. TRBV21-1 is a recognized pseudogene. This CDR3 comprises 14 residues.

The chain combines TRBV19 with TRBJ2-1; 9 positions match TRBD1. The germline V gene has CDR1 LNHDA and CDR2 SQIVND (reference sequence). Germline trimming cut 6 bases from V and 6 bases from J; bases unmatched to any gene: 9. This CDR3 comprises 15 residues. Here the CDR3 DNA reads TGTGCCAGTAGCAATCGGGACAGGGTTTTCAATGAGCAGTTCTTC. Amino acid sequence: CASSNRDRVFNEQFF.

The CDR3 region is CASGFSTSRETQYF. DNA of the CDR3: TGTGCTAGTGGTTTTAGCACTTCCCGAGAGACCCAGTACTTC. V and J are TRBV12-5 and TRBJ2-5; unclear D gene. Germline CDR1 and CDR2: LGHNT and FRNRAP. The CDR3 spans 14 residues. The ends were cut back, 3 bases at V and 4 bases at J, with 12 bases in the middle.

The gene calls are TRBV2 and TRBJ1-2; 7 bases match TRBD1. The V segment lost 7 bases and the J segment 2 bases; nucleotides outside the gene matches: 7. Looked up from germline, CDR1 is SNHLY and CDR2 is FYNNEI. The CDR3 loop spans 14 amino acids. The CDR3 DNA is TGTGCCAGCACCCCCGGACAGGCGAACTATGGCTACACCTTC. Translation gives CASTPGQANYGYTF.

Written as DNA, the CDR3 is TGCGCCAGCAGCCCCGGGACTAGCGGGGGAGGGTCCTACGAGCAGTACTTC. Protein sequence: CASSPGTSGGGSYEQYF. This chain connects TRBV5-1 to TRBJ2-7; 14 bases line up with TRBD2. This CDR3 is 17 amino acids long. From germline, CDR1 is SGHRS and CDR2 YFSETQ. The V and J ends lost 4 bases and 1 base, in that order; junction bases with no gene match: 7.

The V and J genes are TRBV2 and TRBJ2-5; D is perhaps TRBD2 (6 bases). V was trimmed by 8 bases and J by 3 bases, leaving 19 bases between them. CDR3 length equals 15 residues. Germline V lookup: CDR1 SNHLY, CDR2 FYNNEI. This chain's CDR3 is CASARSLGGEETQYF. CDR3 in DNA: TGTGCCAGCGCACGGTCCCTGGGCGGGGAAGAGACCCAGTACTTC.

The chain carries TRBV4-3 and TRBJ2-3; 8 bases match TRBD2. This CDR3 comprises 15 residues. Germline V gene data show CDR1 as LGHNA and CDR2 as YSLEER. V was pared by 6 bases and J by 2 bases, with 7 bases of the junction left unmatched. CDR3 bases: TGCGCCAGCAGGCCGACTAGCGCTTCCACAGATACGCAGTATTTT. It translates to CASRPTSASTDTQYF.

The count of this clone is one. This chain connects TRBV10-1 to TRBJ1-1, with D possibly being TRBD1 (5 bases). The germline V gene has CDR1 WNHNN and CDR2 SYGVQD (reference sequence). With 0 bases removed from V and 1 base from J, the gap between germline ends came to 12 bases. The CDR3 has 16 residues. The CDR3 here is CASSESGLGSNTEAFF. DNA for the CDR3: TGCGCCAGCAGTGAGTCGGGGCTAGGATCGAACACTGAAGCTTTCTTT.

This clone appeared a few times. This chain connects TRBV7-6 to TRBJ2-2; 11 nucleotides line up with TRBD2. In germline, CDR1 is SGHVS, CDR2 FNYEAQ. Trimming cost V 5 bases and J 2 bases; bases outside gene matches: 4. The CDR3 is made up of 16 amino acids. CDR3 nucleotide sequence: TGTGCCAGCAGCGTTAGCGGGGGGGATAACACCGGGGAGCTGTTTTTT. This encodes CASSVSGGDNTGELFF.

The genes are TRBV7-3 and TRBJ2-1; 7 bases map to TRBD1. CDR1 and CDR2 from the germline V gene are SGHTA and FQGTGA. CDR3 size: 15 residues. Unmatched junction bases numbered 7, after V lost 5 bases and J lost 3 bases. CDR3 sequence: CASSRDRENYNEQFF. The CDR3 bases are TGTGCCAGCAGCCGCGACAGGGAAAACTACAATGAGCAGTTCTTC.

The chain's CDR3 is CASSAGTASYTFNEKLFF. CDR3 nucleotides: TGTGCCAGCAGTGCCGGGACAGCTTCCTACACCTTCAATGAAAAACTGTTTTTT. V is TRBV9 and J is TRBJ1-4, with TRBD1 identical over 7 bases. The CDR3 contains 18 residues. V trimming: 5 bases; J trimming: 5 bases; junction bases outside the gene matches: 18. Germline assignment: CDR1 SGDLS and CDR2 YYNGEE.

With regard to this clone: This specimen includes other DNA sequences encoding the same CDR3. The CDR3 DNA sequence: TGTGCCAGCAGCGTGGGCGGGGACACTGAAGCTTTCTTT. Translation: CASSVGGDTEAFF. The V gene is TRBV9, the J gene TRBJ1-1; D unclear. CDR1 is SGDLS, CDR2 YYNGEE, per germline. The CDR3 contains 13 residues. V lost 2 bases and J lost 3, with 8 bases in between.

This clone was seen only once. J is TRBJ1-1 and V is TRBV19, with a possible D match to TRBD1 (6 bases). Germline V gives CDR1 LNHDA, CDR2 SQIVND (reference sequence). The CDR3 length is 15 residues. Trimming removed 3 bases at V and 1 base at J, with 12 bases between. In nucleotides, the CDR3 is TGTGCCAGTAGTATTCTGGGGGGGCAGAACACTGAAGCTTTCTTT. Residues: CASSILGGQNTEAFF. Supplemented by reference TRBV19 and TRBJ1-1, the full variable domain reads DGGITQSPKYLFRKEGQNVTLSCEQNLNHDAMYWYRQDPGQGLRLIYYSQIVNDFQKGDIAEGYSVSREKKESFPLTVTSAQKNPTAFYLCASSILGGQNTEAFFGQGTRLTVV.

This clone was counted a single time. Here the CDR3 DNA reads TGTGCCAGCAGCGTAGAGGCGGGGGGCACCGGGGAGCTGTTTTTT. Translated, it gives CASSVEAGGTGELFF. The chain joins TRBV9 to TRBJ2-2, with 8 positions matching TRBD2. V trimming: 0 bases; J trimming: 4 bases; junction bases outside the gene matches: 2. This CDR3 region has 15 residues. Germline V gives CDR1 SGDLS, CDR2 YYNGEE.

This clone has just one count. The chain recombines TRBV11-2 with TRBJ1-2; D is unclear. The V end lost 1 base, the J end lost 4 bases, and 10 bases lay between the germline ends. Germline loops: CDR1 SGHAT, CDR2 FQNNGV. The CDR3 runs 14 residues. The chain's CDR3 is CASSLGRESYGYTF. CDR3 bases: TGTGCCAGCAGCTTAGGGAGGGAAAGCTATGGCTACACCTTC. Using reference TRBV11-2 and TRBJ1-2 for the parts outside the CDR3, the full variable domain is EAGVAQSPRYKIIEKRQSVAFWCNPISGHATLYWYQQILGQGPKLLIQFQNNGVVDDSQLPKDRFSAERLKGVDSTLKIQPAKLEDSAVYLCASSLGRESYGYTFGSGTRLTVV.